The 26 T cell receptor beta chains below come from one sample, sequenced in a study of T cells in Graves' hyperthyroidism and ophthalmopathy (dated by TCRdb to the late 2010s). Receptor amplification or capture employed multiplex PCR. The reads were generated on an Illumina HiSeq 2000. Amplification of TCR beta CDR3 regions was carried out from RNA transcripts. The TCR CDR3 was subjected to a first round of RT-PCR using the HTBI primer set and the Qiagen OneStep RT-PCR kit. The public reads were reprocessed in TCRdb via fastp at Q25 and MiXCR, keeping in-frame beta chains. CDR3 protein duplicates are merged, each entry listing the most common genes and DNA. A total of about 540,000 distinct CDR3 sequences appear in this sample, roughly 46% of them only once. The ten most abundant clones make up more than 7% of the sample. Material: peripheral blood or thyroid tissue (not recorded which). These receptors were taken from a young woman with Graves' hyperthyroidism.

The chain combines TRBV20-1 with TRBJ2-1; weak D call: TRBD2 (5 bases). CDR1 and CDR2 from the germline V gene are DFQATT and SNEGSKA (reference sequence). Deletions cut 0 bases from V and 10 bases from J, with 10 bases between. The CDR3 is 12 residues long. The CDR3 is CSARDLGLEQFF. In nucleotides, the CDR3 is TGCAGTGCTAGAGATTTAGGACTCGAGCAGTTCTTC.

This clonotype was recorded many times. The CDR3 reads CASSLGDLQETQYF. CDR3 DNA sequence: TGTGCCAGCAGCTTAGGGGACTTACAAGAGACCCAGTACTTC. The rearrangement links TRBV7-2 to TRBJ2-5; D possibly corresponds to TRBD2 (6 bases). This CDR3 comprises 14 residues. Germline V gives CDR1 SGHTA, CDR2 FQGNSA. Deletions cut 1 base from V and 2 bases from J, with 8 bases between. Full variable domain (rest looked up from reference TRBV7-2 and TRBJ2-5): GAGVSQSPSNKVTEKGKDVELRCDPISGHTALYWYRQSLGQGLEFLIYFQGNSAPDKSGLPSDRFSAERTGGSVSTLTIQRTQQEDSAVYLCASSLGDLQETQYFGPGTRLLVL.

In its sample, this clonotype was seen many times. V gene TRBV3-1 combines with J gene TRBJ1-6; D unresolved. The CDR3 spans 14 residues. V was clipped by 0 bases and J by 13 bases, with 13 bases between them. Looked up from germline, CDR1 is LGHDT and CDR2 is YNNKEL (reference sequence). The CDR3 DNA follows: TGTGCCAGCAGCCAAGATCCTCATTCGGCGCCCCTCCACTTT. It codes for CASSQDPHSAPLHF.

In the case of this clonotype: The junction and the germline gene differ at one end; a read error may be behind it. This chain uses TRBV7-2 with TRBJ2-7; 9 nucleotides agree with TRBD2. The J call may be incorrect, as the DNA end agrees better with TRBJ2-1. The CDR3 contains 16 residues. The germline gives CDR1 SGHTA, CDR2 FQGNSA. CDR3 sequence reads: CDSSLLGLAGDNEQFF. The CDR3, as DNA: TGTGACAGCAGCCTCCTGGGACTAGCCGGGGACAATGAGCAGTTCTTC.

At least ten counts were recorded for this clonotype. The chain combines TRBV25-1 with TRBJ2-5, with a tentative D call TRBD1 (5 bases). CDR1 is MGHDK and CDR2 is SYGVNS in the germline V gene. V was clipped by 6 bases and J by 5 bases, with 13 bases between them. This CDR3 spans 13 amino acids. The CDR3 region is CASSRQPRETQYF. The CDR3 region has the DNA TGTGCCAGCAGCCGACAGCCCCGGGAGACCCAGTACTTC.

This clonotype has just a few counts. This chain links TRBV20-1 with TRBJ2-3; TRBD2 aligns across 7 bases. Per the germline V gene, CDR1 is DFQATT and CDR2 is SNEGSKA (reference sequence). V trimming: 0 bases; J trimming: 2 bases; junction bases outside the gene matches: 8. The CDR3 contains 16 residues. DNA for the CDR3: TGCAGTGCTAGAGATAAGCTAGCGGTTTACACAGATACGCAGTATTTT. Translation: CSARDKLAVYTDTQYF.

This clonotype was counted ten times or more. The CDR3 region is CASSPGKSMNTEAFF. Written as DNA, the CDR3 is TGTGCCAGCAGTCCAGGGAAATCCATGAACACTGAAGCTTTCTTT. The rearrangement uses TRBV12-3 or TRBV12-4 and TRBJ1-1; D may be TRBD1 (5 bases). This CDR3 has 15 amino acids. V was clipped by 5 bases and J by 0 bases, with 13 bases between them.

V and J are TRBV2 and TRBJ1-3; D is ambiguous. This CDR3 contains 16 residues. CDR1 and CDR2 (germline): SNHLY, FYNNEI. V was clipped by 8 bases and J by 2 bases, with 19 bases between them. CDR3 DNA: TGTGCCAGCCAAGAGGCGAATGGAGGTCCTGGAAACACCATATATTTT. This encodes CASQEANGGPGNTIYF. Drawing the rest from reference TRBV2 and TRBJ1-3, the complete variable domain is EPEVTQTPSHQVTQMGQEVILRCVPISNHLYFYWYRQILGQKVEFLVSFYNNEISEKSEIFDDQFSVERPDGSNFTLKIRSTKLEDSAMYFCASQEANGGPGNTIYFGEGSWLTVV.

The rearrangement uses TRBV29-1 and TRBJ2-5; either TRBD1 or TRBD2 may fit D (5 bases each). This CDR3 has 12 amino acids. The V gene lost 6 bases and the J gene lost 4 bases, with 12 bases spanning the gap. Germline V gene lookup returns CDR1 SQVTM and CDR2 ANQGSEA. Here the CDR3 reads CSVGVGRETQYF. CDR3 DNA: TGCAGCGTCGGGGTGGGGCGAGAGACCCAGTACTTC.

This clonotype was counted a single time. This clone may be a read error of a much larger clone one base away. This sequence joins TRBV27 and TRBJ1-6, with D perhaps matching TRBD1 (6 bases). The CDR3 sequence is 13 residues long. In germline, CDR1 is MNHEY, CDR2 SMNVEV (reference sequence). V was cut by 7 bases and J by 15 bases, with 19 bases left in between. CDR3 bases: TGTGCCAGCACCGGACAGATATCGACACTCCTCCACTTT. Protein sequence: CASTGQISTLLHF.

Ten or more counts support this clonotype. This rearrangement joins TRBV7-8 to TRBJ1-1; D is unresolved. V dropped 2 bases and J dropped 4 bases, with 8 bases sitting between them. The CDR3 is 13 amino acids. Germline CDR1 and CDR2: SGHVS and FQNEAQ. This CDR3 is CASSLPRSTEAFF. The CDR3 DNA sequence: TGTGCCAGCAGCTTACCGCGGAGCACTGAAGCTTTCTTT.

This clonotype was picked up many times. The gene calls are TRBV10-3 and TRBJ1-2, with D possibly matching TRBD1 (6 bases). V shed 4 bases and J shed 2 bases, with 11 bases lying between them. Germline V lookup: CDR1 ENHRY, CDR2 SYGVKD. The CDR3 is 14 amino acids. CDR3 loop: CAISGGGGNYGYTF. As DNA, the CDR3 is TGTGCCATCAGTGGTGGGGGCGGAAACTATGGCTACACCTTC.

Only a few counts were recorded for this clonotype. Since no conserved phenylalanine or tryptophan closes the CDR3, a read error is the likely cause. The limits of the CDR3 on the DNA are not certain, so only TCRdb's listed CDR3 is given. The gene calls are TRBV15 and TRBJ2-7. The V gene's germline CDR1 is LNHNV and CDR2 YYDKDF (reference sequence). The CDR3 spans 8 amino acids, including both terminal residues. Here the CDR3 reads CATSPDHS.

This clonotype was seen at least ten times. The V call is TRBV12-3 or TRBV12-4, the J call TRBJ2-5, with TRBD1 identical over 10 bases. CDR3 length: 17 residues. Trimming took 4 bases from V and 5 from J; bases not matched to a gene: 13. The CDR3 coding sequence is TGTGCCAGCAGTTACGACCGTCGACAGGGGGCTTGGGAGACCCAGTACTTC. Amino acids: CASSYDRRQGAWETQYF.

This clonotype was found many times. The chain uses TRBV7-2 and TRBJ1-1, with D unresolved. The V gene's germline CDR1 is SGHTA and CDR2 FQGNSA. The V end was cut by 5 bases, the J end by 4 bases, with 8 bases between. CDR3 length equals 12 residues. The CDR3 is CASSIVGTEAFF. The DNA of the CDR3 is TGTGCCAGCAGCATTGTGGGCACTGAAGCTTTCTTT.

This clonotype was seen at least ten times. The CDR3 sequence: CASSPGASYEQYF. The CDR3 DNA is TGTGCCAGCAGTCCCGGGGCTTCCTACGAGCAGTACTTC. The V call is TRBV7-9, the J call TRBJ2-7; TRBD1 or TRBD2 may be the D gene (5 bases each). V shed 6 bases and J shed 1 base, with 10 bases lying between them. CDR3 length: 13 residues. Per the germline V gene, CDR1 is SEHNR and CDR2 is FQNEAQ (reference sequence).

The chain is built from TRBV2 and TRBJ2-7; 10 positions match TRBD2. Trimming at V came to 5 bases and at J to 2 bases, leaving 6 bases not matched to a gene. Germline-derived CDR1 and CDR2 are SNHLY and FYNNEI. This CDR3 comprises 15 residues. The DNA for the CDR3 is TGTGCCAGCAGTTTTATAGCGGGGGGCCCCTACGAGCAGTACTTC. As protein: CASSFIAGGPYEQYF.

The sample holds one count of this clonotype. This chain joins TRBV20-1 and TRBJ1-6, with no clear D. The CDR3 runs 13 residues. The ends were cut back, 6 bases at V and 7 bases at J, with 13 bases in the middle. Germline loops: CDR1 DFQATT, CDR2 SNEGSKA (reference sequence). The CDR3, as DNA: TGCAGTGCCAGCAGGACTGGGAATTCACCCCTCCACTTT. As protein: CSASRTGNSPLHF.

This clonotype was counted ten times or more. The chain is built from TRBV12-3 or TRBV12-4 and TRBJ2-7; D assignment may be TRBD1 or TRBD2 (6 bases each). This CDR3 spans 14 amino acids. The V and J ends lost 3 bases and 3 bases respectively, with 12 bases between them. The CDR3: CASSFRGENYEQYF. CDR3 coding DNA: TGTGCCAGCAGTTTTAGGGGGGAAAACTACGAGCAGTACTTC.

At least ten counts were recorded for this clonotype. V is TRBV12-3 or TRBV12-4 and J is TRBJ2-7; 8 bases are a match to TRBD1. V shed 3 bases and J 1 base; nucleotides not matched to a gene: 8. The CDR3 consists of 16 residues. The CDR3 spells CASSFGGQGISYEQYF. In DNA, the CDR3 is TGTGCCAGCAGTTTCGGCGGACAGGGTATTTCCTACGAGCAGTACTTC.

Only one count was recorded for this clonotype. CDR3 region: CASSRGTSGTFGANVLTF. The CDR3 DNA sequence: TGTGCCAGCAGCCGAGGGACTAGCGGGACTTTTGGGGCCAACGTCCTGACTTTC. The rearrangement uses TRBV7-9 and TRBJ2-6, with 13 nucleotides matching TRBD2. Looked up from germline, CDR1 is SEHNR and CDR2 is FQNEAQ (reference sequence). V shed 5 bases and J 3 bases; nucleotides not matched to a gene: 7. This CDR3 contains 18 residues.

V is TRBV10-3 and J is TRBJ2-2; perhaps D is TRBD1 or TRBD2 (5 bases each). There are 13 residues in the CDR3. The germline V gene encodes CDR1 ENHRY and CDR2 SYGVKD. V lost 2 bases and J lost 8, with 9 bases in between. The DNA for the CDR3 is TGTGCCATCAGTGAGGAGGGGCAGGGGGAGCTGTTTTTT. Residues: CAISEEGQGELFF.

This chain connects TRBV6-1 to TRBJ2-2; no clear D gene. The germline CDR1 and CDR2 sequences are MNHNS and SASEGT. Trimming removed 11 bases at V and 2 bases at J, with 21 bases between. The CDR3 is made up of 16 amino acids. Here the CDR3 reads CAGDFGLEVNTGELFF. CDR3 nucleotide sequence: TGTGCCGGCGATTTCGGGCTAGAGGTTAACACCGGGGAGCTGTTTTTT.

A few counts support this clonotype. The rearrangement joins TRBV29-1 to TRBJ1-5, with 8 bases that match TRBD1. V shed 4 bases and J 7 bases; nucleotides not matched to a gene: 3. The germline V gene has CDR1 SQVTM and CDR2 ANQGSEA. The CDR3 is made up of 12 amino acids. The chain's CDR3 is CSVVQGGQPQHF. The DNA for the CDR3 is TGCAGCGTTGTACAGGGGGGGCAGCCCCAGCATTTT.

CDR3 in DNA: TGTGCCAGCAGCGAGCCGGGACAGGGCTACACCTTC. Its translation is CASSEPGQGYTF. The chain is built from TRBV7-8 and TRBJ1-2; 7 positions match TRBD1. V was pared by 5 bases and J by 8 bases, with 5 bases of the junction left unmatched. The CDR3 extends over 12 amino acids. The germline V gene encodes CDR1 SGHVS and CDR2 FQNEAQ.

For this clonotype: This sequence may be a read error, since a much larger clone differs from it by one base. The chain employs TRBV6-9 and TRBJ1-5, with TRBD1 matching 8 bases. Germline CDR1 is MNHGY and CDR2 is SVAAGI. V was clipped by 5 bases and J by 6 bases; unmatched bases: 6. The length of the CDR3 is 14 residues. The CDR3, as DNA: TGTGCCAGCAGTGAAGCCAGGGGGCCTCAGCCCCAGCATTTT. Its translation is CASSEARGPQPQHF.